The source of this T cell receptor beta chain is a study of cytomegalovirus exposure and HLA in healthy donors. Study results and limitations: Reported findings show TCR beta sequences accurately forecast HLA-A and HLA-B alleles in most subjects. The authors assumed roughly uniform sequencing depth across donors for presence/absence analyses. TCR beta V- and J-gene trimming, according to a later analysis, was linked to a missense DCLRE1C variant.

This PCR relied on a set of 60 Vbeta primers and 13 Jbeta primers. Measured with immunoSEQ multiplex PCR; TCRdb has only the in-frame clones, and not every one. The repertoire has over 150,000 clones, approximately 81% of them found once; the top ten carry 2.2%. V lost 3 bases to trimming and J lost 5 bases, with 11 bases between them. The CDR3 spans 13 residues. Germline V gives CDR1 SGDLS, CDR2 YYNGEE. Comments on this clone: Its antigen is still unknown.

The clonotype originates from a woman aged 25 to 39 in good health and CMV-seronegative. The sample consisted of PBMCs. The chain carries TRBV9 and TRBJ1-1; maybe TRBD1 (6 bases). Here the CDR3 DNA reads TGTGCCAGCAGCGCACACAGGGCGACTGAAGCTTTCTTT. It yields the protein CASSAHRATEAFF. Variable domain in full (rest from reference TRBV9 and TRBJ1-1): DSGVTQTPKHLITATGQRVTLRCSPRSGDLSVYWYQQSLDQGLQFLIQYYNGEERAKGNILERFSAQQFPDLHSELNLSSLELGDSALYFCASSAHRATEAFFGQGTRLTVV.